The T cell receptor beta chain described here comes from a study of T cell changes during pregnancy in multiple sclerosis. V lost 4 bases to trimming and J lost 1 base, with 11 bases between them. The CDR3 spans 14 residues. Germline loops: CDR1 SGHDT, CDR2 YYEEEE. The protocol was immunoSEQ multiplex PCR, while the TCRdb copy is restricted to in-frame clones and leaves out a portion. This sample has 29,000 or so clones, with 89% found just once. V and J are TRBV5-6 and TRBJ1-1; D not certain. This TCR was recovered from a female donor with multiple sclerosis, enrolled in a pregnancy study. The sequencing here drew on CD8+ T cells from peripheral blood mononuclear cells, taken in the second trimester of pregnancy. The chain's CDR3 is CASSPGYGNTEAFF. The DNA of the CDR3 is TGTGCCAGCAGCCCTGGTTACGGGAACACTGAAGCTTTCTTT.